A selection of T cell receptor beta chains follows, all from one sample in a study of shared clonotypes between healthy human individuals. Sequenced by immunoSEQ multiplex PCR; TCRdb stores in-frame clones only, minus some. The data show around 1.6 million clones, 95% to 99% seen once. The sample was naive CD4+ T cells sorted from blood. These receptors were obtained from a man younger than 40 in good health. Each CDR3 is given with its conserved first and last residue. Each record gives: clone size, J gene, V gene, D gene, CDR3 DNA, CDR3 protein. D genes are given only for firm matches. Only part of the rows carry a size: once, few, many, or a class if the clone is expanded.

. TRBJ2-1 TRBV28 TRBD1 TGTGCCAGCAGTACCCAAGGGACAGGGTACCCCGTGAAGCAGTTCTTC CASSTQGTGYPVKQFF
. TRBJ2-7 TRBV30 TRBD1 TGTGCCTCGGACAGGGCTTACGAGCAGTACTTC CASDRAYEQYF
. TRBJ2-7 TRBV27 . TGTGCCAGCACCTTGGGGTTCGGGTCCTACGAGCAGTACTTC CASTLGFGSYEQYF
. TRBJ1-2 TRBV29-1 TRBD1 TGCAGCGTTGTGCAGGGGGTCTATGGCTACACCTTC CSVVQGVYGYTF
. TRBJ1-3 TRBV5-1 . TGCGCCAGCAGCCCCGCCCGGGGCGGAGGAAACACCATATATTTT CASSPARGGGNTIYF
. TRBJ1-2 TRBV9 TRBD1 TGTGCCAGCAGCGCCGGAAGACAGGGGGGAAAGTATGGCTACACCTTC CASSAGRQGGKYGYTF
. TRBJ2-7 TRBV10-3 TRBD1 TGTGCCATCAGTGAGTTAAGGACAGGACCAACGGAGTACTTC CAISELRTGPTEYF
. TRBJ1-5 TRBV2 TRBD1 TGTGCCAGCAGTTTCGGGACAGGTGGGCAGCCCCAGCATTTT CASSFGTGGQPQHF
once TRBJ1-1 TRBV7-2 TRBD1 TGTGCCAGCAGCTCCGACAGGGGTCCTGACACTGAAGCTTTCTTT CASSSDRGPDTEAFF
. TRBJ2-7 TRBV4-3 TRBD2 TGCGCCAGCAGCCAATCCGGGACTATCTACGAGCAGTACTTC CASSQSGTIYEQYF
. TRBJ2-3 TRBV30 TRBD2 TGTGCCTGGAGACCCCTCGGACTAGCAGTTAAGCCAGATACGCAGTATTTT CAWRPLGLAVKPDTQYF
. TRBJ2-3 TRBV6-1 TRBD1 TGTGCCAGCAGTGGCCGGGACAGGGCCCCACACCGAAGCACAGATACGCAGTATTTT CASSGRDRAPHRSTDTQYF
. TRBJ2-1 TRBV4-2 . TGTGCCAGCAGCCAAGACTTCGGAGATGAGCAGTTCTTC CASSQDFGDEQFF
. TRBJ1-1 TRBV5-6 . TGTGCCAGCAGCTTGGGTCGGCAGTTTTCTGAAGCTTTCTTT CASSLGRQFSEAFF
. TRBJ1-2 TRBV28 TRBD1 TGTGCCAGCAGTTTAGAGGGGGCGCGTGGCTACACCTTC CASSLEGARGYTF
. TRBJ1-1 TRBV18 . TGTGCCAGCTCCCCTGGGGTGTCTAACACTGAAGCTTTCTTT CASSPGVSNTEAFF
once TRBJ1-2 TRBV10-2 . TGCGCCAGCAGTGAGTCTCAGGGCAGGCGGACGCGCGGCTACACCTTC CASSESQGRRTRGYTF
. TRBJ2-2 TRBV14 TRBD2 TGTGCCAGCAGCCAAGAACTAGCGGGAGTCAGCGGGGAGCTGTTTTTT CASSQELAGVSGELFF
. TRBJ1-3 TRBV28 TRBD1 TGTGCCAGCAGCCAGGACAGGGGGCCGAACACCATATATTTT CASSQDRGPNTIYF
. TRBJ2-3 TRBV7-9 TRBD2 TGTGCCAGCAGCTTGGGGGTAGCGGGAGAAGGCACAGATACGCAGTATTTT CASSLGVAGEGTDTQYF
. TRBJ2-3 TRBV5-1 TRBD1 TGCGCCAGCAGCTCCAGTAGACAGGGATCTTCTATGGATACGCAGTATTTT CASSSSRQGSSMDTQYF
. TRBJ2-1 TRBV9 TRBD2 TGTGCCAGCAGCTTGCGACTAGCGGGAGGGAGCCATGAGCAGTTCTTC CASSLRLAGGSHEQFF
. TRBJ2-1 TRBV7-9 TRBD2 TGTGCCAGCAGCTCCCCGAGCGGGAGGGCCAACAATGAGCAGTTCTTC CASSSPSGRANNEQFF
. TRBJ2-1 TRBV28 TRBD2 TGTGCCAGCAGTTTACCCACTGGACTAGCGGGAACCGGCTACAATGAGCAGTTCTTC CASSLPTGLAGTGYNEQFF
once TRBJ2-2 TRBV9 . TGTGCCAGCAGCGTAGCTCAGGACACCGGGGAGCTGTTTTTT CASSVAQDTGELFF
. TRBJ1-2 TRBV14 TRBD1 TGTGCCAGCAGCCACCCGGGACAGGGGGCCGTCGGCTACACCTTC CASSHPGQGAVGYTF
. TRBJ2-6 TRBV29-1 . TGCAGCGTATCCAGGGGCTCTGGGGCCAACGTCCTGACTTTC CSVSRGSGANVLTF
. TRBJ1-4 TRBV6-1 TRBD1 TGTGCCAGCAGGGTGAGACAGGGAACGTCTCAAAAACTGTTTTTT CASRVRQGTSQKLFF
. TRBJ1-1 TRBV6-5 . TGTGCCAGCAGTTACTCGACCCAGAACACTGAAGCTTTCTTT CASSYSTQNTEAFF
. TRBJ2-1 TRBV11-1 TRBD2 TGTGCCAGCAGCTCCCCCCGGGCCTCGACTAGCGGGAGGTTGGGTGAGCAGTTCTTC CASSSPRASTSGRLGEQFF
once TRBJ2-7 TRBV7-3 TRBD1 TGTGCCAGCAGCTCACCGGGACAGGGAGGCGAGCAGTACTTC CASSSPGQGGEQYF
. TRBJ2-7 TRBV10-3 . TGTGCCATCAGTGTGGTTAGCCAAGGGGCTTACGAGCAGTACTTC CAISVVSQGAYEQYF
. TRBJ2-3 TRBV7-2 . TGTGCCAGCAACCGGGGGACAGATACGCAGTATTTT CASNRGTDTQYF
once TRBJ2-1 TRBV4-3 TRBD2 TGCGCCAGCAGCCAAATTCTAGCGGACTACAATGAGCAGTTCTTC CASSQILADYNEQFF
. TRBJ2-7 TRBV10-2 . TGCGCCAGCAGGCCCGGACACCTGAGCTCCTACGAGCAGTACTTC CASRPGHLSSYEQYF
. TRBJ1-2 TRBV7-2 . TGTGCCAGCAGCTTAATGAGGGGCTATGGCTACACCTTC CASSLMRGYGYTF
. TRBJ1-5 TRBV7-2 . TGTGCCAGCAGCCTAGAATCGGGACTCCTTATTCAGCCCCAGCATTTT CASSLESGLLIQPQHF
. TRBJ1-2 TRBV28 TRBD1 TGTGCCAGCAGTTTCGAGGGACAGGGCTGGGGGTTTGGCTACACCTTC CASSFEGQGWGFGYTF
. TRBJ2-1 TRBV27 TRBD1 TGTGCCAGCAGTTTATCTAGGACAGGGGTCGAGTTCTTC CASSLSRTGVEFF
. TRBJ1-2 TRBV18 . TGTGCCAGCTCACCACCGGGTAGGGATCTAAGCTATGGCTACACCTTC CASSPPGRDLSYGYTF
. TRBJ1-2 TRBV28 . TGTGCCAGCAGTTTGGGCTACCGAAGCTATGGCTACACCTTC CASSLGYRSYGYTF
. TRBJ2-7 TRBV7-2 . TGTGCCAGCAGCCCGCCAGGTATTTACGAGCAGTACTTC CASSPPGIYEQYF
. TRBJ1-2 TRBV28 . TGTGCCAGCAGTGGCCTTGACAGAAACACAAACCTCTATGGCTACACCTTC CASSGLDRNTNLYGYTF
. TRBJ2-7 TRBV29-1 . TGCAGCGCGCAGGGCGGGAACCGCTACGAGCAGTACTTC CSAQGGNRYEQYF
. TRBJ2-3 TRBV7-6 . TGTGCCAGCAGCTTATCACAAGATACGCAGTATTTT CASSLSQDTQYF
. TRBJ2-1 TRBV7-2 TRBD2 TGTGCCAGCAGCTTAGTTGGCGGGAGCACCTACAATGAGCAGTTCTTC CASSLVGGSTYNEQFF